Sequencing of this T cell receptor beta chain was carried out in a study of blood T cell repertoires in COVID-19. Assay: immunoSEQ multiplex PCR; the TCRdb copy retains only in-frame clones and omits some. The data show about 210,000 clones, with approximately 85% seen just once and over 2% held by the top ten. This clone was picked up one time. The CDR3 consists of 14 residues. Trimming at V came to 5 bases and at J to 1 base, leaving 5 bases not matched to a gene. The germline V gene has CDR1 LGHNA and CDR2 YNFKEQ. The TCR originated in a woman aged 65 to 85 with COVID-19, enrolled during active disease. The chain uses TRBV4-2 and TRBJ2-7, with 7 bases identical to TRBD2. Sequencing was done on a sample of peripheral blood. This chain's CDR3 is CASSDTSASYEQYF. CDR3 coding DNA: TGTGCCAGCAGCGACACTAGCGCTTCCTACGAGCAGTACTTC.